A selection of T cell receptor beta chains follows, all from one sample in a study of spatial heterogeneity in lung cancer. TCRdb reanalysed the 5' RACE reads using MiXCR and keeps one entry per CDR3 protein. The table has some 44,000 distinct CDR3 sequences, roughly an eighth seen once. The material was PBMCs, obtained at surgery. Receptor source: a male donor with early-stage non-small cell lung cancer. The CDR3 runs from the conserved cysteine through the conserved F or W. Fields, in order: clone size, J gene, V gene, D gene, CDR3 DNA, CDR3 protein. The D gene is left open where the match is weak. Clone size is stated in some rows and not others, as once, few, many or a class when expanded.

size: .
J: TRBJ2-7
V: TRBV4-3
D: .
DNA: TGCGCCAGCAGCCAAGTGGAGGGAAACGAGCAGTACTTC
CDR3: CASSQVEGNEQYF

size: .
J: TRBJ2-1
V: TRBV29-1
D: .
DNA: TGCAGCGCCGGAGACATATACAATGAGCAGTTCTTC
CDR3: CSAGDIYNEQFF

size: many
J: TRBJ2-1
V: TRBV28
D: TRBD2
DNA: TGTGCCAGCAGAGAAGGTTTGATTCTAGCGGCCCTCTACAATGAGCAGTTCTTC
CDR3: CASREGLILAALYNEQFF

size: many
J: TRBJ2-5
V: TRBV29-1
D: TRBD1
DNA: TGCAGCGCTCAGCAGGGGGACCAGACCCAGTACTTC
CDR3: CSAQQGDQTQYF

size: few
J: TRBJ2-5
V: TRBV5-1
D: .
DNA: TGCGCCAGCAGCTTGGGGACAGCCCAAGAGACCCAGTACTTC
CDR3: CASSLGTAQETQYF

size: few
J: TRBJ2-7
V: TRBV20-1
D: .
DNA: TGCAGTGCTAGCCCCTCAGGGGGGGCCATAGGTTACGAGCAGTACTTC
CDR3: CSASPSGGAIGYEQYF

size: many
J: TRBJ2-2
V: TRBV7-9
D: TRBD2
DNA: TGTGCCAGCAGTCCTGGACAGCGGGGGGACACCGGGGAGCTGTTTTTT
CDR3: CASSPGQRGDTGELFF

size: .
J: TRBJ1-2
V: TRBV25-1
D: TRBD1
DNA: TGTGCCAGCAGTGGAACGACAGGGACTCTCTATGGCTACACCTTC
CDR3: CASSGTTGTLYGYTF

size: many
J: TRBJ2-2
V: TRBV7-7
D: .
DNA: TGTGCTAGCAGCCACGGGACCGAACTAACCGGGGAGCTGTTTTTT
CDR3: CASSHGTELTGELFF

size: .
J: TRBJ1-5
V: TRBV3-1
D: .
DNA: TGTGCCAGCAGCCAAAATAACCAGGGATTTGGACAGCCCCAGCATTTT
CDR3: CASSQNNQGFGQPQHF

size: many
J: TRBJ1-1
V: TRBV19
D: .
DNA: TGTGCCAGTGCATACTATGGGAGAGTCGCTGAAGCTTTCTTT
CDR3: CASAYYGRVAEAFF

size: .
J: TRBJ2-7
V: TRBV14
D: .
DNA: TGTGCCAGCAGCCCCTACCTGGCGGTCTCCTACGAGCAGTACTTC
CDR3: CASSPYLAVSYEQYF

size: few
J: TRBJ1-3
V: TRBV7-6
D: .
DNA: TGTGCCAGCAGCTTAAACCAGAACTCTGGAAACACCATATATTTT
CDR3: CASSLNQNSGNTIYF

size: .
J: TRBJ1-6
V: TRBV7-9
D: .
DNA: TGTGCCAGCAGGGAGGGGGGGAGTAATTCACCCCTCCACTTT
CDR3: CASREGGSNSPLHF

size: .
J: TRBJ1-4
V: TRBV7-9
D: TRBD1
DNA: TGTGCCAGCAGCTTCCAGGGGGGAACTAATGAAAAACTGTTTTTT
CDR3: CASSFQGGTNEKLFF

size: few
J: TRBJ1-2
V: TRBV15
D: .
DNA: TGTGCCACCAGCAGAGATACAGGGTATGGCTACACCTTC
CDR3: CATSRDTGYGYTF

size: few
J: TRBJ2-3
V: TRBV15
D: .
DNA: TGTGCCACCAGCAGGGATGACGGCCAGGCGCAGTATTTT
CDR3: CATSRDDGQAQYF

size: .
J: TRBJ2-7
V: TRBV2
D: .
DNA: TGTGCCAGCAGTGAATCTGGGCCCGAGCAGTACTTC
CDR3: CASSESGPEQYF

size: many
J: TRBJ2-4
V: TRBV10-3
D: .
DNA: TGTGCCATCAGTGAGTCAAACATTCAGTACTTC
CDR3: CAISESNIQYF

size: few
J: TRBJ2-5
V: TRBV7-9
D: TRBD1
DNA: TGTGCCAGCAGCGTCGGGACAGCCCAAGAGACCCAGTACTTC
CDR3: CASSVGTAQETQYF

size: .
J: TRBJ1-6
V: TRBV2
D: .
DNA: TGTGCCAGCACTGCGGACAGCTACGACTACTCACCCCTCCACTTT
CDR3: CASTADSYDYSPLHF

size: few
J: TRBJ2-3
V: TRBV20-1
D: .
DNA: TGCAGTGCTCGAGACAGGATCCCCGGCACAGATACGCAGTATTTT
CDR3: CSARDRIPGTDTQYF

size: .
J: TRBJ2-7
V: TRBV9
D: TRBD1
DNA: TGTGCCAGCAGCGAGACGGGGGGACAGGGAACCTACGAGCAGTACTTC
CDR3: CASSETGGQGTYEQYF

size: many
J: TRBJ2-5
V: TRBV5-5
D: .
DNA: TGTGCCAGCAGCTTCGGCAACCCAGAGACCCAGTACTTC
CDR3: CASSFGNPETQYF

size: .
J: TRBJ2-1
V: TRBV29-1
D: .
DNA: TGCAGCGTTGAGCCCGACGCCGCCTCCTACAATGAGCAGTTCTTC
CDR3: CSVEPDAASYNEQFF

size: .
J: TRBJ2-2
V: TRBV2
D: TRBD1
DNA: TGTGCCAGCAGGGAGACAGGGCTGAACACCGGGGAGCTGTTTTTT
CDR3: CASRETGLNTGELFF

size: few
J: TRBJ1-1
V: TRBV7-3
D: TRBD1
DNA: TGTGCCAGCAGCCCTACAGGGGGCTGGGACACTGAAGCTTTCTTT
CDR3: CASSPTGGWDTEAFF

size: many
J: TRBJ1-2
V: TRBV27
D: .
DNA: TGTGCCAGCAGTTTACAGGGGCCGTTTTCCGGAGGCTACACCTTC
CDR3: CASSLQGPFSGGYTF

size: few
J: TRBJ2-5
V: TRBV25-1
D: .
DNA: TGTGCCAGCGCTGGACAGCTCCAAGAGACCCAGTACTTC
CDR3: CASAGQLQETQYF

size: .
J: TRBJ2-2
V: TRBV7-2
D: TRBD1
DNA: TGTGCCAGCAGCTCGTACGCGGACAGGGGAACCACCGGGGAGCTGTTTTTT
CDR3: CASSSYADRGTTGELFF

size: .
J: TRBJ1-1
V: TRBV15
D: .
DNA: TGTGCCACCAGCAGAGCGGAATTGGGGGACACTGAAGCTTTCTTT
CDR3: CATSRAELGDTEAFF

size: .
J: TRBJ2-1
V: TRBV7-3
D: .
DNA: TGTGCCAGCAGCTTAAACAGGGAGGTCAATGAGCAGTTCTTC
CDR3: CASSLNREVNEQFF

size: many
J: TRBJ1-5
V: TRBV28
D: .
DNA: TGTGCCGCAGGCCCCCTTCTGGGGAACAATCAGCCCCAGCATTTT
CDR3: CAAGPLLGNNQPQHF

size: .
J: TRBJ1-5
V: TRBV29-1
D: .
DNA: TGCAGCGTTCTTGTCCAGAGCAATCAGCCCCAGCATTTT
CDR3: CSVLVQSNQPQHF

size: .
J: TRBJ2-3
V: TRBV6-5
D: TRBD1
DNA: TGTGCCAGCAGTTACTCGACGGGACAGGGAGCAGATACGCAGTATTTT
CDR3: CASSYSTGQGADTQYF

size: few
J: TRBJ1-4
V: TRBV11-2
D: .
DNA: TGTGCCAGCAGCCGCTCAGGGCCAACTAATGAAAAACTGTTTTTT
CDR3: CASSRSGPTNEKLFF

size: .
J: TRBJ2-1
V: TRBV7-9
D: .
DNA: TGTGCCAGCAGCTTAGCGCCCCAGGGTCTCGTCAATGAGCAGTTCTTC
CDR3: CASSLAPQGLVNEQFF

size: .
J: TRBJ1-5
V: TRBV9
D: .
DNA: TGTGCCAGCAGCGTAGGGACAGCGAATCAGCCCCAGCATTTT
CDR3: CASSVGTANQPQHF

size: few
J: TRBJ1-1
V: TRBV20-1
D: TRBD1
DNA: TGCAGTGCTAGAGATTCGACAGGGTCGTCGGAAGCTTTCTTT
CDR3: CSARDSTGSSEAFF

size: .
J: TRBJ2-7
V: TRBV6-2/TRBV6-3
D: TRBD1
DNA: TGTGCCAGCACTTACGGATCGACAGGGTTCTCCTACGAGCAGTACTTC
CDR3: CASTYGSTGFSYEQYF

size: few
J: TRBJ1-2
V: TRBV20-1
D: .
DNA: TGCAGTGCTAGAACAGGGTCCTATGGCTACACCTTC
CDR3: CSARTGSYGYTF

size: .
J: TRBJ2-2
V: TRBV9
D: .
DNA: TGTGCCAGCAGCGTCATGGGGAACACCGGGGAGCTGTTTTTT
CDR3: CASSVMGNTGELFF

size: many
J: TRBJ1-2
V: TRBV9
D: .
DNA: TGTGCCAGCAGCGTCGAAGGACTTACGGGCTATGGCTACACCTTC
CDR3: CASSVEGLTGYGYTF

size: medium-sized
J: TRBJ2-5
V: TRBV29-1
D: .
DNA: TGCAGCGTTGATGACCAAGAAGAGACCCAGTACTTC
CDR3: CSVDDQEETQYF

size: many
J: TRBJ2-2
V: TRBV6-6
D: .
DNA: TGTGCCAGCAGACCCGACAGCACGAACACCGGGGAGCTGTTTTTT
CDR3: CASRPDSTNTGELFF

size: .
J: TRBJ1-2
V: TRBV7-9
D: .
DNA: TGTGCCAGCAGCTTAGACAGCTATGGCTACACCTTC
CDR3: CASSLDSYGYTF

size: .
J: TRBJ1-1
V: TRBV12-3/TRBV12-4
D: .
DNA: TGTGCCAGCAGTTTATTTCGGATGAACACTGAAGCTTTCTTT
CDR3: CASSLFRMNTEAFF

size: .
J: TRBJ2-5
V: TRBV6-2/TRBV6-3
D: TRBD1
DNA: TGTGCCAGCAGTCAACCGACAGGGGGCATCGAGACCCAGTACTTC
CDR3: CASSQPTGGIETQYF

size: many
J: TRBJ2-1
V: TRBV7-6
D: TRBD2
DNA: TGTGCCAGCAGCTTAGGAAGCGGGGTCTACAATGAGCAGTTCTTC
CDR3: CASSLGSGVYNEQFF

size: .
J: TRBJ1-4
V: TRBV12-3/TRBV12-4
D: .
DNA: TGTGCCAGCAGTTTAGCGCCGGCCTCAGAAAAACTGTTTTTT
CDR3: CASSLAPASEKLFF

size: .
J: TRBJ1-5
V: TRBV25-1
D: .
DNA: TGTGCCAGCAGTGAAGGGGATCATCAGCCCCAGCATTTT
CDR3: CASSEGDHQPQHF

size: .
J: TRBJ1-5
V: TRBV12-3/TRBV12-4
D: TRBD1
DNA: TGTGCCAGCAGTTTCGAGGGGGCTGGTAGCAATCACCCCCAGCATTTT
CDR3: CASSFEGAGSNHPQHF

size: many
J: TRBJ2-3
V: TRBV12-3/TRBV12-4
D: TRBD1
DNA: TGTGCCAGCAGTGGGACAGGGTTTGCAGATACGCAGTATTTT
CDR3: CASSGTGFADTQYF

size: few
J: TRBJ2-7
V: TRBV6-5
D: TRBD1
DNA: TGTGCCAGCAGACCTTACCCAACAGGGGTGGGCTCCTACGAGCAGTACTTC
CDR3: CASRPYPTGVGSYEQYF

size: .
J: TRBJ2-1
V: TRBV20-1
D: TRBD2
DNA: TGCAGTGCTAGAGATACGGGAGGTAAAAACAATGAGCAGTTCTTC
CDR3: CSARDTGGKNNEQFF

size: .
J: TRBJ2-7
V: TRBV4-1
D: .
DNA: TGCGCCAGCAGCCAAGATGGCGGGGTTTACGAGCAGTACTTC
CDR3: CASSQDGGVYEQYF

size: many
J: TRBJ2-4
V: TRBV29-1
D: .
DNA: TGCAGCGTTGGCCCCCCACAGGAAAACATTCAGTACTTC
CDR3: CSVGPPQENIQYF

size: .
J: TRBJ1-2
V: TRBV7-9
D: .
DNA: TGTGCCAGCAGCCTTGGCGGGGCGGCGGACTATGGCTACACCTTC
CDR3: CASSLGGAADYGYTF

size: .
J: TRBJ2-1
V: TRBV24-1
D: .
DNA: TGTGCCACCAGTGAGACAGGAATCGATGAGCAGTTCTTC
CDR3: CATSETGIDEQFF

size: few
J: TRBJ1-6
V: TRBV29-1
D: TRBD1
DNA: TGCAGCGCCTCGACAGGGGGCGATTCACCCCTCCACTTT
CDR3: CSASTGGDSPLHF